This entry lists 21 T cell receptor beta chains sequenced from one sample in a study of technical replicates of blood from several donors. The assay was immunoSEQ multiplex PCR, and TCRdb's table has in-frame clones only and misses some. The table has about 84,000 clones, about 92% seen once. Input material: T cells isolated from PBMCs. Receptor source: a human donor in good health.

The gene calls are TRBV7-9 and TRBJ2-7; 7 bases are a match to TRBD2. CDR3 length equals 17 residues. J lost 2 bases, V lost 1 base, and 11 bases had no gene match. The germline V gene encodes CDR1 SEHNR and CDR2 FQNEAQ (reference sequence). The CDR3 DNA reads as TGTGCCAGCAGCTTAGAAAAGATGGGGGGGGTGACCTACGAGCAGTACTTC. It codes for CASSLEKMGGVTYEQYF.

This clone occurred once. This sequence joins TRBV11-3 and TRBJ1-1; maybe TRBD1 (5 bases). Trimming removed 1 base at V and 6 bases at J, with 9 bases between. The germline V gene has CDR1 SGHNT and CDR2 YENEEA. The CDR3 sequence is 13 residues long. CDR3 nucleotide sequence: TGTGCCAGCAGCTTAGGGTTGGGGCCTGAAGCTTTCTTT. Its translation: CASSLGLGPEAFF. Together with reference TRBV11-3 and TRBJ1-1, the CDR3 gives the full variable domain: EAGVVQSPRYKIIEKKQPVAFWCNPISGHNTLYWYLQNLGQGPELLIRYENEEAVDDSQLPKDRFSAERLKGVDSTLKIQPAELGDSAVYLCASSLGLGPEAFFGQGTRLTVV.

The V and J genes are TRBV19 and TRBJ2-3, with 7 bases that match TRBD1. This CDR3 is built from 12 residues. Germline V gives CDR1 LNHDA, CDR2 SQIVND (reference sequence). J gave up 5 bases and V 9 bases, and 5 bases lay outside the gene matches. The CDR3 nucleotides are TGTGCCAGCAAGGACAGGCAAGATACGCAGTATTTT. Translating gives CASKDRQDTQYF.

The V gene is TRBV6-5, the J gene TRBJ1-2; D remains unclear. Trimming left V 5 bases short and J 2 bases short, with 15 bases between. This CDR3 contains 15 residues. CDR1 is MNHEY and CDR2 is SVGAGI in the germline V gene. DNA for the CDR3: TGTGCCAGCAGTCCCACAACCGGGAGGAACTATGGCTACACCTTC. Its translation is CASSPTTGRNYGYTF.

DNA of the CDR3: TGTGCCAGCAGCGGGCATAGAGGTGGCTACACCTTC. It codes for CASSGHRGGYTF. This chain uses TRBV9 with TRBJ1-2; D remains ambiguous. Trimming shortened V by 3 bases and J by 7 bases, and 10 bases separated the two germline ends. The CDR3 is made up of 12 amino acids. CDR1 SGDLS and CDR2 YYNGEE come from the germline V gene.

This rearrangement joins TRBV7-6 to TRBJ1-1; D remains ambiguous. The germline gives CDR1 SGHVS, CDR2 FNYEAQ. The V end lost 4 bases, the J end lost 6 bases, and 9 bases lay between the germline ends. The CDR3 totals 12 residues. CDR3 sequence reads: CASSSNSPEAFF. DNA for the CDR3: TGTGCCAGCAGCTCCAACTCTCCTGAAGCTTTCTTT.

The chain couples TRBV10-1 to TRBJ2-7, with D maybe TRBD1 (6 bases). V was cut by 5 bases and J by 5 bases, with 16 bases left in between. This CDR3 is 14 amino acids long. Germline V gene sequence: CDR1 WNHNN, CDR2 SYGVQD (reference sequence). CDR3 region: CASSLQGRVDEQYF. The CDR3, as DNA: TGCGCCAGCAGTCTACAGGGCCGGGTGGACGAGCAGTACTTC.

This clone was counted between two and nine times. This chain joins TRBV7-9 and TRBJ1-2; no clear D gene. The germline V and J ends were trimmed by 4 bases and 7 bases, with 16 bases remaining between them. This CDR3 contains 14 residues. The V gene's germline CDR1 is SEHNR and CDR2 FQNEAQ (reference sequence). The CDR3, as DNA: TGTGCCAGCAGCTCAGATCAGGTATCATTTGGCTACACCTTC. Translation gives CASSSDQVSFGYTF.

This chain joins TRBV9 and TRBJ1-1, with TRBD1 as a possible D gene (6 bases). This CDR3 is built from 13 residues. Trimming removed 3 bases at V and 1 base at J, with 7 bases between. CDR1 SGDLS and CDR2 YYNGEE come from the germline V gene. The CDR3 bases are TGTGCCAGCAGCGGGACAGCGAACACTGAAGCTTTCTTT. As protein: CASSGTANTEAFF. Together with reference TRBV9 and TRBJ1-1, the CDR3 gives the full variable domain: DSGVTQTPKHLITATGQRVTLRCSPRSGDLSVYWYQQSLDQGLQFLIQYYNGEERAKGNILERFSAQQFPDLHSELNLSSLELGDSALYFCASSGTANTEAFFGQGTRLTVV.

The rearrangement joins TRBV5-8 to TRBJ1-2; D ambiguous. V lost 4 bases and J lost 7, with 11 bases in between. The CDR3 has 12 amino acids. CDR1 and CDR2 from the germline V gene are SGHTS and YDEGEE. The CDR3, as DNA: TGTGCCAGCAGCCCCGAGAGGGCTGGCTACACCTTC. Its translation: CASSPERAGYTF.

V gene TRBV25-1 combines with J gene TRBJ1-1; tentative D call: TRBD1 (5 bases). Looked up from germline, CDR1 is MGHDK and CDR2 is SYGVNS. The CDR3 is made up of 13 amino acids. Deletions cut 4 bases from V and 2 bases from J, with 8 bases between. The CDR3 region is CASSAGVNTEAFF. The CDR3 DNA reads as TGTGCCAGCAGTGCGGGGGTAAACACTGAAGCTTTCTTT.

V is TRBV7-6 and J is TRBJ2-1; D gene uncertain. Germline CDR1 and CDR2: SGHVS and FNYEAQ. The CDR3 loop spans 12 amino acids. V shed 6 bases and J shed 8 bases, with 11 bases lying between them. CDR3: CASSHESDEQFF. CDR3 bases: TGTGCCAGCAGTCATGAGAGCGATGAGCAGTTCTTC.

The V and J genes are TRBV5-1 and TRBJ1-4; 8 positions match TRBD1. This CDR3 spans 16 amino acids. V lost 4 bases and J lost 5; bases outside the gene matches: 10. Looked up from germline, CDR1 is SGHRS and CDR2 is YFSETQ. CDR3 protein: CASSPGTGGRNEKLFF. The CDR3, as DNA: TGCGCCAGCAGCCCCGGGACAGGTGGCAGAAATGAAAAACTGTTTTTT. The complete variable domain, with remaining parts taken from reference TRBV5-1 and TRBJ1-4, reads KAGVTQTPRYLIKTRGQQVTLSCSPISGHRSVSWYQQTPGQGLQFLFEYFSETQRNKGNFPGRFSGRQFSNSRSEMNVSTLELGDSALYLCASSPGTGGRNEKLFFGSGTQLSVL.

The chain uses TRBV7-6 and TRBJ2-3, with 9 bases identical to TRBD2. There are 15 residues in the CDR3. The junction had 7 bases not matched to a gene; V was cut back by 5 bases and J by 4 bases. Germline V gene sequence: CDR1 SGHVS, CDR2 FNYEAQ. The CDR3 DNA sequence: TGTGCCAGCAGCCCTGGGACTAGCACTTCAGATACGCAGTATTTT. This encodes CASSPGTSTSDTQYF.

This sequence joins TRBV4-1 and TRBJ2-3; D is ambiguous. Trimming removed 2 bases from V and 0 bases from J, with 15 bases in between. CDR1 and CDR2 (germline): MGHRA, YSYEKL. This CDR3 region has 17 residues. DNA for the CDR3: TGCGCCAGCAGCCAAAACGCTAGAGGTGCTAGCACAGATACGCAGTATTTT. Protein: CASSQNARGASTDTQYF.

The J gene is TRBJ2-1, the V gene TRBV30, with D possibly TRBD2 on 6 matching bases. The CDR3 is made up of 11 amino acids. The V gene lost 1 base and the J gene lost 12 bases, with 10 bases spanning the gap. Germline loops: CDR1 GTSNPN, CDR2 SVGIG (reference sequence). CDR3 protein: CAWSGGGGQFF. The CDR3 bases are TGTGCCTGGAGTGGGGGAGGAGGGCAGTTCTTC.

CDR3 amino acids: CASRAAGSGYGYTF. The CDR3 DNA reads as TGTGCCAGCAGAGCGGCGGGGTCTGGCTATGGCTACACCTTC. This chain joins TRBV6-1 and TRBJ1-2; D call uncertain. The CDR3 is made up of 14 amino acids. Germline CDR1 and CDR2: MNHNS and SASEGT. Trimming pared 6 bases from V and 4 bases from J, leaving 15 bases between.

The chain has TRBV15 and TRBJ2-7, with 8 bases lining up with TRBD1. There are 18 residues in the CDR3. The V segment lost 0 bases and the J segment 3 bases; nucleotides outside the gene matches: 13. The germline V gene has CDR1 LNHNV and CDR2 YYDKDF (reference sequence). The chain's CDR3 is CATSREIFGQGLGYEQYF. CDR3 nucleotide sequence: TGTGCCACCAGCAGAGAAATATTTGGACAGGGACTTGGCTACGAGCAGTACTTC.

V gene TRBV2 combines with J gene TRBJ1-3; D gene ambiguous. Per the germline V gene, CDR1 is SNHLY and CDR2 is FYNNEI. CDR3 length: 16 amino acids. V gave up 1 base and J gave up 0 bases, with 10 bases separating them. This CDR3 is CASSEEGWSSGNTIYF. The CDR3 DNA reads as TGTGCCAGCAGTGAAGAAGGATGGAGCTCTGGAAACACCATATATTTT.

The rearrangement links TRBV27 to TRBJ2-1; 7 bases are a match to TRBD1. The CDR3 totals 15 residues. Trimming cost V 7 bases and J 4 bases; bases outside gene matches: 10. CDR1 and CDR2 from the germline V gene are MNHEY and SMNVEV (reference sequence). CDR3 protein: CASTGSGQIYNEQFF. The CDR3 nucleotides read TGTGCCAGCACCGGATCGGGACAGATATACAATGAGCAGTTCTTC.

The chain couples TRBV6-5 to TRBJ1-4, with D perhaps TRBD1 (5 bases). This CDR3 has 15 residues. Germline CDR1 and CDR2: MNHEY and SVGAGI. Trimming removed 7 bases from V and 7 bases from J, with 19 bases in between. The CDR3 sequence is CASTLREGVSEKLFF. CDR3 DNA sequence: TGTGCCAGCACTCTCAGGGAGGGAGTGAGTGAAAAACTGTTTTTT.